The subject of this entry is one TCR beta chain. Antigen: not known. The sample comes from a study of cytomegalovirus exposure and HLA in healthy donors. Findings and caveats of the study: A later analysis linked 16,951 TCR beta sequences to HLA alleles at 0.05 false discovery rate. A later look showed TCR association rates differing by HLA locus, highest for DRB1 and lowest for HLA-C. Sequencing depth across donors, presence/absence analyses assumed, was roughly uniform.

In germline, CDR1 is SGHRS, CDR2 YFSETQ. Trimming stripped 1 base from V and 3 bases from J, with 11 bases between. The CDR3 has 14 amino acids. This PCR relied on a set of 60 Vbeta primers and 13 Jbeta primers. Original processing methods: A follow-up analysis tallied around 80 million unique TCR beta chains, 9 million to 11 million shared. The assay was immunoSEQ multiplex PCR, and TCRdb's table has in-frame clones only and misses some. V and J calls and clone size are those listed in that table; D and trimming were worked out from the DNA. The listing records over 200,000 clones. The material sequenced was PBMCs. This clonotype was sampled from a woman aged 30 to 39 in good health and CMV-seropositive. V usage is TRBV5-1 and J usage is TRBJ2-7; D might be TRBD1 (6 bases). The DNA for the CDR3 is TGCGCCAGCAGCTTGACGACAGGAATCTACGAGCAGTACTTC. Protein sequence: CASSLTTGIYEQYF.